The 4 T cell receptor beta chains below were found in one sample sequenced in a study of T cell repertoires in aging, cancer and after chemotherapy. Peripheral blood genomic DNA, not sorted cells or RNA, was the template. A mixed TRB-A/B primer pool amplified rearranged TRB by multiplex touch-down PCR. TCRdb reanalysed the multiplex PCR reads using MiXCR and keeps one entry per CDR3 protein. In the table there are some 10,000 distinct CDR3 sequences, about 42% of which are singletons. The material sequenced was blood. All receptors derive from a human donor in good health.

The V call is TRBV20-1, the J call TRBJ2-5, with D unresolved. The CDR3 is made up of 14 amino acids. V was shortened by 3 bases and J by 2 bases, with 13 bases between the two germline ends. Looked up from germline, CDR1 is DFQATT and CDR2 is SNEGSKA (reference sequence). The CDR3 DNA follows: TGCAGTGCTAGCCGAGCTGGGATGCAAGAGACCCAGTACTTC. It translates to CSASRAGMQETQYF.

This clonotype has only a few counts. The V call is TRBV12-3 or TRBV12-4, the J call TRBJ2-7; D gene uncertain. V was clipped by 2 bases and J by 1 base, with 6 bases between them. The CDR3 extends over 13 amino acids. CDR3: CASSLSLSYEQYF. DNA of the CDR3: TGTGCCAGCAGTTTATCCCTTTCCTACGAGCAGTACTTC.

The chain uses TRBV11-2 and TRBJ2-7, with TRBD2 matching over 10 bases. CDR3 length equals 15 residues. Germline lookup yields CDR1 SGHAT and CDR2 FQNNGV. Unmatched junction bases numbered 8, after V lost 5 bases and J lost 4 bases. CDR3 region: CASSTGTSVVYEQYF. CDR3 DNA sequence: TGTGCCAGCAGCACAGGGACTAGCGTTGTTTACGAGCAGTACTTC.

The V call is TRBV27, the J call TRBJ2-2; D not certain. Deletions cut 3 bases from V and 4 bases from J, with 9 bases between. This CDR3 is 14 amino acids long. Per germline, CDR1 MNHEY and CDR2 SMNVEV (reference sequence). CDR3 nucleotide sequence: TGTGCCAGCAGTTTGAACAGAGTCACCGGGGAGCTGTTTTTT. Its protein is CASSLNRVTGELFF.